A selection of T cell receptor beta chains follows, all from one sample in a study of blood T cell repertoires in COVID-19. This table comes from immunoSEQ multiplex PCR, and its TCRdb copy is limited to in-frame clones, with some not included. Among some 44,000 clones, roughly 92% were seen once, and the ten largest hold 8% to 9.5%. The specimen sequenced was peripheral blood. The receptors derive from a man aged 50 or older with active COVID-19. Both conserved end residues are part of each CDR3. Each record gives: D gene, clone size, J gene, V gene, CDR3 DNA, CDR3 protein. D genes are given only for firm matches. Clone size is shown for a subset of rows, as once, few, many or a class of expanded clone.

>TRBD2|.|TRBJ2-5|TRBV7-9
TGTGCCAGCAGCCCCTTAGGGAAGCGGGAAAGGATGGAGACCCAGTACTTC
CASSPLGKRERMETQYF
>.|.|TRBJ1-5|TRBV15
TGTGCCACCAGCCCCCGGGTTAGTGCCAATCAGCCCCAGCATTTT
CATSPRVSANQPQHF
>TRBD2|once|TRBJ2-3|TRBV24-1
TGTGCCACCAGTGATGGGGGACTAGCGGGAGGTCCTACAGATACGCAGTATTTT
CATSDGGLAGGPTDTQYF
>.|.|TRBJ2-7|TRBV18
TGTGCCAGCTCACCAACGGTGGACGAGCAGTACTTC
CASSPTVDEQYF
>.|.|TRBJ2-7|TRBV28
TGTGCCAGCAGTTCCGGGGCCAAAGGGGGAGCGAGCTCCTACGAGCAGTACTTC
CASSSGAKGGASSYEQYF
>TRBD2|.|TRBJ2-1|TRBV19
TGTGCCAGTAGTATAGGAAATAGCGGGAGGGCCGGGGAGCAGTTCTTC
CASSIGNSGRAGEQFF
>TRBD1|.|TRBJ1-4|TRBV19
TGTGCCAGTAGCTCCGGGACAGAGGCAACTAATGAAAAACTGTTTTTT
CASSSGTEATNEKLFF
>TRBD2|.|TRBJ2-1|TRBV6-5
TGTGCCAGCAGTCGACGGGCGGGGGATTACAATGAGCAGTTCTTC
CASSRRAGDYNEQFF
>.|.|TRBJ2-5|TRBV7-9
TGTGCCAGCAGCGTGGACAGTTCAACCCAGTACTTC
CASSVDSSTQYF
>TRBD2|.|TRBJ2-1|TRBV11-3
TGTGCCAGCAGCTTACTGAAAGGGACTAGCAATGAGCAGTTCTTC
CASSLLKGTSNEQFF
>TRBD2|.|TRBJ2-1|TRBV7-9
TGTGCCAGCAGCCCCTCTTCAGCGGGAGTGGACAATGAGCAGTTCTTC
CASSPSSAGVDNEQFF
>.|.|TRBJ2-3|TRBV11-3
TGTGCCAGCAGCTTAGGAGGTACTACAGATACGCAGTATTTT
CASSLGGTTDTQYF
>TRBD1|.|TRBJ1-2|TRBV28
TGTGCCAGCAATTCTTACGGACAGGGGTTAAACTATGGCTACACCTTC
CASNSYGQGLNYGYTF
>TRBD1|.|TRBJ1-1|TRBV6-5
TGTGCCAGCAGTAGCCGGACAGGGAACACTGAAGCTTTCTTT
CASSSRTGNTEAFF
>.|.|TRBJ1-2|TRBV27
TGTGCCAGCAGTTTAACCGTCGGGGGGTACGGCTACACCTTC
CASSLTVGGYGYTF